The present T cell receptor (beta chain) was sequenced within a study of T cell changes during pregnancy in multiple sclerosis. The protocol was immunoSEQ multiplex PCR, while the TCRdb copy is restricted to in-frame clones and leaves out a portion. The table has about 70,000 clones, approximately 92% seen once. The receptor comes from a female donor in good health, enrolled as a control in a pregnancy study. This specimen consisted of peripheral blood, obtained in the second trimester of pregnancy.

CDR3 loop: CASSHGTGLNEKLFF. CDR3 nucleotide sequence: TGTGCCAGCAGCCACGGGACAGGGCTTAATGAAAAACTGTTTTTT. The chain employs TRBV7-8 and TRBJ1-4; TRBD1 aligns across 9 bases. Looked up from germline, CDR1 is SGHVS and CDR2 is FQNEAQ. The junction had 5 bases not matched to a gene; V was cut back by 5 bases and J by 4 bases. The CDR3 has 15 residues. Filled out from reference TRBV7-8 and TRBJ1-4, the complete variable domain reads GAGVSQSPRYKVAKRGQDVALRCDPISGHVSLFWYQQALGQGPEFLTYFQNEAQLDKSGLPSDRFFAERPEGSVSTLKIQRTQQEDSAVYLCASSHGTGLNEKLFFGSGTQLSVL.